This T cell receptor beta chain was observed in a study of blood T cell repertoires in COVID-19 (dated by TCRdb to 2020 to 2022). About the full investigation: Collaborator samples came from the United States, Italy and Spain and covered acute and convalescent phases of COVID-19. The prospective study material was composed of cDNA or gDNA derived from T cells, B-cell-depleted T cells, or PBMCs. Deeply sampled blood TCRbeta repertoires from subjects exposed to, actively infected with, or recovered from COVID-19 were included in the dataset. A freely available public database, intended as a resource for researchers studying the immune response to SARS-CoV-2, is where the repertoires were released. Samples were obtained from the ongoing ImmuneRACE study (first 160 participants) and from over 1,000 subjects provided by 6 global collaborators. The sample metadata nearly always contained a de-identified subject ID, COVID-19 status, age in years and sex. HLA class I and class II types, where available, came from metadata supplied by the sample provider rather than from assay-based typing. Broad study findings and their caveats: The amount of clinical and demographic metadata varied by source and participant and was provided uncurated.

TCRbeta CDR3 regions were amplified from genomic DNA using the immunoSEQ Assay, a bias-controlled multiplex PCR. As for how the authors treated the data: Nucleated cell counts per sample were estimated from amplification of reference gene primers within the assay. Sequence reads were collapsed and filtered to measure the absolute abundance of every unique TCRbeta CDR3 rearrangement. Productive Simpson clonality was computed per sample as the square root of Simpson's diversity index over productive rearrangements. This immuneACCESS table, as held by TCRdb, lists in-frame sequences with V and J called but not all clones. Of the missing ones, under half trace to an unresolved V gene in checked studies; the others have no known cause. The DNA was the basis for D and trimming; V, J and clone size are from that table. In all, the sample holds around 97,000 clones, and 70% to 85% of those were seen once. The top ten hold 8.5% to 12% of the sample.

As to this clone: The specificity of this receptor is unknown. No much larger clone exists at a distance of one base, and base qualities are not known.

V trim: 6 bases; J trim: 3 bases; unmatched bases: 5. The CDR3, cysteine through phenylalanine, is 14 amino acids long. CDR3 DNA is the only sequence kept; it has 42 bases, read in frame from the first base. According to the germline V gene (reference sequence), CDR1 reads SEHNR and CDR2 reads FQNEAQ. The collaborating institutions used their own protocols to collect whole blood in K2EDTA tubes. Collaborator samples were shipped for TCRbeta analysis as frozen whole blood, isolated PBMCs, or DNA extracted from either sample type. This TCR was recovered from a man aged 70-80 years with acute or convalescent COVID-19. The receptor chain draws on TRBV7-9 and TRBJ2-7; the central 10 bases match TRBD1. Sequenced sample: peripheral blood. The CDR3 loop reads CASSPDRGHYEQYF. DNA sequence: TGTGCCAGCAGTCCAGACAGGGGGCACTACGAGCAGTACTTC.